The subject of this entry is one T cell receptor beta chain. The sample holds a few counts of this clone. Its target antigen remains unknown. The input lacks base qualities; no much larger clone sits a single base away. Library construction relied on the immunoSEQ multiplex PCR assay. For the multiplex PCR, a mixture combining 60 forward primers for TCR Vbeta segments and 13 reverse primers for TCR Jbeta segments was used. The CDR3 region of rearranged TCR beta genes was amplified from genomic DNA with a multiplex PCR assay. The Illumina HiSeq System was used to sequence the amplified TCR beta libraries as 87-base-pair reads. Under the source paper's analysis protocol: In a later analysis, about 80 million unique TCR beta chains were counted across the roughly 700 repertoires, and approximately 11 million of these chains were shared by at least two donors. Raw reads were error-corrected and collapsed into unique sequences with a nearest-neighbor algorithm that merged closely related sequences to remove PCR and sequencing errors. V, D and J gene segments were assigned by aligning CDR3 sequences to IMGT reference sequences. Each retained sequence needed at least a six-nucleotide match to both a V gene segment and a J gene segment. Rearrangements were classified as productive when the CDR3 lacked stop codons and remained in frame with V and J, and all other rearrangements were classified as non-productive. CDR3 was defined according to IMGT convention as the region running from the second conserved V-encoded cysteine to the conserved J-encoded phenylalanine. Sequences without an unambiguous match to a single V gene segment were excluded from the earlier analysis of 450 to 750 of the donors. An earlier analysis of a few hundred of the donors called V segments functional above 56.7% productive rearrangements and segregating when the between-donor standard deviation exceeded 5%. A statistical classification framework was built for diagnosing cytomegalovirus status from the catalog of TCR beta chain sequences. V and J gene assignment, in a later analysis, came from comparing TCR nucleotide sequences with IMGT/GENE-DB human TR gene sequences. A later analysis assigned CDR3 sequences and most-parsimonious VDJ recombination scenarios with the TCRdist pipeline. In a later analysis, every TCR beta chain was defined by the combination of its CDR3 amino acid sequence and its V-gene family, and reads without a unique V-gene family were dropped. In a later analysis, around 650 highly shared, low-generation-probability nucleotide sequences were removed to address suspected cross-contamination and a sequencing artifact. For each public chain, a later analysis derived a clonal expansion index from normalized ranks of inferred template counts within each repertoire. In a later analysis, generation probabilities were computed with a VDJ recombination model fitted to out-of-frame rearrangements, and the resulting probabilities were checked against IGoR. Hypergeometric tests were used in a later analysis to score TCR-TCR, TCR-HLA and TCR-CMV co-occurrence, with a repertoire-size bias correction applied to the TCR pairs. To estimate false discovery rates, a later analysis permuted the HLA or CMV assignments 20 times. In a later analysis, co-occurring TCRs were grouped using DBSCAN, and TCRdist sequence similarity was added for clustering within HLA-allele-positive subsets. For co-occurrence clustering, repertoires with fewer than 30,000 or more than 120,000 public chains were excluded, along with about five repertoires with anomalous nucleotide sharing. This immuneACCESS table, as held by TCRdb, lists in-frame sequences with V and J called but not all clones. Of the missing ones, under half trace to an unresolved V gene in checked studies; the others have no known cause. That table gives V, J and clone size, and the DNA gave D and trimming. In all, the sample holds more than 100,000 clones, and over 60% of those were seen once. Of the sample, more than 1.5% is held by the ten largest clones.

The data stem from a study of cytomegalovirus exposure and HLA in healthy donors (dated by TCRdb to 2016 to 2017). Looking at the study overall: An earlier analysis of some 500 of the donors reported approximately 300 Gb of sequence data and 100 million to 130 million unique TCR beta sequences from about 200 million T cells. Roughly 300 gigabases of sequencing data and around 85 million unique TCR sequences made up an early release that covered 640 HLA-typed donors. Of the approximately 400 genotyped donors, over 65% fell in the genetic ancestry cluster associated with self-reported Caucasian donors. The study aimed to test whether cataloging public T cell receptors could reveal signatures of past pathogen exposure. The study used immunosequencing to profile the T cell repertoires of 666 subjects and linked those repertoires to cytomegalovirus serostatus. Besides the first cohort of some 670 subjects, a separate validation cohort made up of over a hundred different subjects was used. High-throughput TCR immunosequencing, statistical association of individual TCRs with disease status, and machine learning were combined to predict cytomegalovirus infection status. To study patterns of TCR occurrence, a later analysis re-analyzed previously published TCR beta repertoires from several hundred donors and added high-resolution HLA genotyping. Rather than drawing on any new phenotypic data, the later analysis identified candidate immune exposures from TCR beta sequences and the way those sequences occurred across donors. To decide whether each TCR beta V gene segment behaved as functional or pseudogenic, an earlier analysis of several hundred of the donors relied on high-throughput TCR beta sequencing. Donor age, sex, ethnicity and CMV serostatus were compiled alongside the repertoire data. Genome-wide SNP genotypes for about three fifths of the roughly 700 donors were used in a later genetic analysis, which treated that subset as a discovery cohort. All discovery cohort repertoires had been generated on a single sequencing platform. Class I and class II HLA loci were covered by the typing at four-digit resolution. Typing coverage differed by locus: A, B, C, DRB1 and DQB1 were typed in about 620-640 donors, DQA1 in 500 to 550, DPA1 in roughly 590, and DPB1 in roughly 450. Roughly five DR-DQ haplotypes were handled as single units for association and clustering because linkage in the cohort was strong. Among about 360 genotyped donors of the cohort, an average of around 240,000 unique TCR beta nucleotide sequences were sequenced per donor, roughly a sixth of them non-productive.

Per the germline V gene (reference sequence), MNHNY is the CDR1 and SVGAGI is the CDR2. From the cysteine up to the phenylalanine, the CDR3 has a length of 14 residues. Only the CDR3 part of the read is kept: 42 bases, read in frame from the first base. Trimming takes 2 bases from V and 2 bases from J, and the germline ends sit 10 bases apart. The cohort comprised more than 550 healthy bone marrow donors. All cohort members were sampled while nominally healthy, although unrecorded immune exposures were likely present. The donor was CMV seronegative and belonged to the group of 320 or so seronegative cohort members. Each donor provided a peripheral blood sample, and peripheral blood mononuclear cells were used for TCR beta sequencing. Genomic DNA was extracted from the blood cell samples with the Qiagen DNeasy Blood Extraction Kit. The paper's findings and limits, for the study overall: A later analysis reported that several top co-occurrence clusters appeared linked to parvovirus B19, influenza, CMV and Epstein-Barr virus. According to the authors, the approach could potentially be generalized to other disease states and immunological phenotypes. An association between a missense DCLRE1C variant and V-gene and J-gene trimming of TCR beta chains was found in a later genetic analysis and replicated in an independent cohort. While some public TCRs were present in many individuals, most TCR sequences turned up only very rarely across donors. Because counts were too low, about 18 rarely observed V segments, including chromosome 9 orphons, were left out of the earlier analysis of about 500 of the donors. The presence/absence analyses assumed that sequencing depth was roughly uniform across donors, and that assumption may not be true. The study gave a list of 150 to 200 TCR beta chains associated with cytomegalovirus. A later genetic analysis reported fewer N-insertions in productive TCRs among donors in an Asian-associated ancestry cluster than the roughly 700-donor mean. A further reported finding was that TCR beta sequences accurately predicted the HLA-A and HLA-B alleles for most subjects in the first cohort. Linkage disequilibrium might explain the correlated functional status among segregating V segments, but an unknown experimental factor could not be ruled out. Only TCR beta chains were sequenced in this cohort, and the absence of alpha or paired-chain data limited detectable features. In an earlier analysis of more than 500 of the donors, most TCR beta V segments appeared in productive rearrangements about 87% or about 30% of the time, broadly matching IMGT annotations. A later analysis found that HLA-associated TCR beta chains were more clonally expanded and had lower generation probabilities than equally common non-associated chains. Cytomegalovirus status was reported to be diagnosed by the classifier with high specificity and sensitivity in both the original and validation cohorts. CMV serostatus was the only immune exposure information available for the cohort. Specific HLA alleles were associated with roughly 16,000 TCR beta sequences at a false discovery rate of 0.05 in a later analysis. Because HLA typing was missing for some donors at each locus, association tests included only the typed subset. When HLA alleles, especially DR and DQ, strongly co-occurred, attributing TCR associations to individual alleles was difficult. A later analysis found that most CMV-associated TCR beta chains appeared HLA-restricted, with HLA associations seemingly driven largely by CMV exposure. A cluster of highly shared sequence variants was judged likely to be a technical artifact of the sequencing pipeline. In a later analysis, TCR association rates were found to vary across HLA loci, with the most associated TCRs seen for DRB1 alleles and the fewest for HLA-C alleles. A few of the identified cytomegalovirus-associated TCR beta chains were confirmed in vitro to be specific for cytomegalovirus antigens. Some IMGT-functional V segments, including TRBV6-2 and TRBV6-3, could not be told apart with the 87-base-pair reads, so those segments were excluded.

The rearranged chain carries TRBV6-6 and TRBJ2-7; the D gene lacks a confident call. The sequenced sample was PBMCs. The receptor's source is a man between 18 and 29 years old in good health and CMV-seronegative. DNA sequence: TGTGCCAGCAGTTACGTGTTCCAAACCTACGAGCAGTACTTC. Its translation reads: CASSYVFQTYEQYF.